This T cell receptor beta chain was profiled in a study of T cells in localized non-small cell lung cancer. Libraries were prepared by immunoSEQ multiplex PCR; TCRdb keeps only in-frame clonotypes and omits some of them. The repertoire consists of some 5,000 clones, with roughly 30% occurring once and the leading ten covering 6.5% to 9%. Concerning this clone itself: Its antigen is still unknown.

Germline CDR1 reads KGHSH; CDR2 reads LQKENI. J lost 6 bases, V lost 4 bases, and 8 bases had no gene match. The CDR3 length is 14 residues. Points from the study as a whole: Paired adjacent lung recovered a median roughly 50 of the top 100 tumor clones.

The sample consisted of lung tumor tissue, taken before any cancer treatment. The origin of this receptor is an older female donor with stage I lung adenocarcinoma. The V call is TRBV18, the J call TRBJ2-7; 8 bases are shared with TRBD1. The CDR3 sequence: CASSQGQDLTEQYF. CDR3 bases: TGTGCCAGCTCACAGGGACAGGACCTGACCGAGCAGTACTTC. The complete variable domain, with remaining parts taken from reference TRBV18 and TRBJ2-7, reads NAGVMQNPRHLVRRRGQEARLRCSPMKGHSHVYWYRQLPEEGLKFMVYLQKENIIDESGMPKERFSAEFPKEGPSILRIQQVVRGDSAAYFCASSQGQDLTEQYFGPGTRLTVT.